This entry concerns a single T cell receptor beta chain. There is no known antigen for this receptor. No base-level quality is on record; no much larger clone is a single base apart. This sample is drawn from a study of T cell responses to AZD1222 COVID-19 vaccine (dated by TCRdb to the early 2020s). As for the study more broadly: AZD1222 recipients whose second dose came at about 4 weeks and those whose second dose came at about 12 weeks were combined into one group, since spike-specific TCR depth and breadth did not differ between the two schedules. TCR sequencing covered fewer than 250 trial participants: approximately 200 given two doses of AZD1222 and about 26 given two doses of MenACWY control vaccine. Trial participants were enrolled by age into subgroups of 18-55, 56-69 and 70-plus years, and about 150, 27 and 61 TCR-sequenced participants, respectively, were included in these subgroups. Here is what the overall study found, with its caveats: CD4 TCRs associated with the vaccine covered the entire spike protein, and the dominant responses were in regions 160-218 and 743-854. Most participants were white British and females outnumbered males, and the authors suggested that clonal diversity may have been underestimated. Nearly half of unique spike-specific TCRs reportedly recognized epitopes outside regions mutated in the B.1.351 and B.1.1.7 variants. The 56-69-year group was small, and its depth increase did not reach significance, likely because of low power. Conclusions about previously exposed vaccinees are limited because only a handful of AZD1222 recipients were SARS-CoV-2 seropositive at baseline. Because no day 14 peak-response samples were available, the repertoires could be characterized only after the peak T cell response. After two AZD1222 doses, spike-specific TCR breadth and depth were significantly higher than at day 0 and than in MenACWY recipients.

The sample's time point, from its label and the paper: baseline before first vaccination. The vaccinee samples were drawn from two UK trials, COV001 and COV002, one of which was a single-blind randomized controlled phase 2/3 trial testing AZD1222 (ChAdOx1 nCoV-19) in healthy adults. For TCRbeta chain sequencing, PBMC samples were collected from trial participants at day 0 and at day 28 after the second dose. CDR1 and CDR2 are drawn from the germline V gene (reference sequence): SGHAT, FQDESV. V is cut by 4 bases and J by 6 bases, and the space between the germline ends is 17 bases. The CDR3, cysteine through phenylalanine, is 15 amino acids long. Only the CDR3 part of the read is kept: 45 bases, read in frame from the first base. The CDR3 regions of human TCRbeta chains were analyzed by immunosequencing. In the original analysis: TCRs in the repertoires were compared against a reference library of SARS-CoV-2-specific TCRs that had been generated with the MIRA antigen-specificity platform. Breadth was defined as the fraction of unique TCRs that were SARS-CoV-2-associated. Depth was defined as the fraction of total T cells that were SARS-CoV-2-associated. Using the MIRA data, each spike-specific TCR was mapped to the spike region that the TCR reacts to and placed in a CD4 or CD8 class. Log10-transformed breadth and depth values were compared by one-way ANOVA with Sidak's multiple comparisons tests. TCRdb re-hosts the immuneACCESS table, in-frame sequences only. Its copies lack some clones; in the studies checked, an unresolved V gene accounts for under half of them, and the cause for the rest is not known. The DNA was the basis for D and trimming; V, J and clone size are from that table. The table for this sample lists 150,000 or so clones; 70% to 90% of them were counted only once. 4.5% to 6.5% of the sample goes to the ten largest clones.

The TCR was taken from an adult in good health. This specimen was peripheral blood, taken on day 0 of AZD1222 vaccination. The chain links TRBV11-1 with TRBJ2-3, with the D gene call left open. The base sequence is TGTGCCAGCAGCTCACCCACCTGGTTGGGGGATACGCAGTATTTT. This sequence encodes CASSSPTWLGDTQYF. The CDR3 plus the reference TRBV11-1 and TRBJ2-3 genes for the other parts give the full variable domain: EAEVAQSPRYKITEKSQAVAFWCDPISGHATLYWYRQILGQGPELLVQFQDESVVDDSQLPKDRFSAERLKGVDSTLKIQPAELGDSAMYLCASSSPTWLGDTQYFGPGTRLTVL.